The 18 T cell receptor beta chains reported below all come from one sample, sequenced in a study of CD4 T cells in relation to SARS-CoV-2 and coronaviruses (dated by TCRdb to about 2021). To prepare the library, the immunoSEQ multiplex PCR assay was applied. Drawn from immuneACCESS, this table holds only the in-frame rearrangements with V and J called that TCRdb kept. Clones are partly lost; checked studies trace under half to an unresolved V gene and leave the rest unexplained. The sample table shows approximately 20,000 clones, and over 65% are seen once. Together, the top ten hold 17% of the sample. No cognate antigen is known for these TCRs. CD4+ T cells from unexposed donors were collected before the COVID-19 pandemic (2011-2018). Following 10 days of culture, the EasySep CD4+ T cell isolation kit was used to isolate CD4+ T cells. The sample consisted of CD4+ T cells from PBMCs, cultured in vitro. The receptor set was obtained from a human donor in good health.

The chain couples TRBV19 to TRBJ1-5; 8 bases map to TRBD1. The CDR3 runs 15 residues. The V gene end was trimmed by 3 bases and the J gene end by 7 bases; junction bases not matched to a gene: 8. Per the germline V gene, CDR1 is LNHDA and CDR2 is SQIVND (reference sequence). The CDR3 sequence is CASSIVQGAGQPQHF. The CDR3 DNA reads as TGTGCCAGTAGTATCGTCCAGGGGGCGGGGCAGCCCCAGCATTTT.

This CDR3 reads CASSPRTGQGQVVADTQYF. CDR3 sequence (DNA): TGCGCCAGCAGTCCGAGAACGGGACAGGGTCAGGTAGTAGCAGATACGCAGTATTTT. The chain combines TRBV23-1 with TRBJ2-3, with 9 nucleotides matching TRBD1. TRBV23-1 is an ORF, with its function uncertain. The CDR3 totals 19 residues. Trimming cost V 4 bases and J 4 bases; bases outside gene matches: 18.

The V gene is TRBV23-1, the J gene TRBJ2-1, with D possibly TRBD2 on 6 matching bases. TRBV23-1 qualifies as an ORF whose function is uncertain. The CDR3 totals 14 residues. V lost 7 bases, J lost 6 bases, and 16 bases lay in between. The DNA of the CDR3 is TGCGCCAGCACTCGACTAGATCAGTGCAATGAGCAGTTCTTC. The encoded protein is CASTRLDQCNEQFF.

The chain links TRBV2 to TRBJ2-1; no clear D gene. CDR1 and CDR2 (germline): SNHLY, FYNNEI. The CDR3 has 12 residues. The V end lost 6 bases, the J end lost 4 bases, and 7 bases lay between the germline ends. DNA for the CDR3: TGTGCCAGCAGGGACCTTTACAATGAGCAGTTCTTC. Translating it yields CASRDLYNEQFF.

This clone was recorded only once. The gene calls are TRBV19 and TRBJ2-1; a possible D gene is TRBD2 (5 bases). Per the germline V gene, CDR1 is LNHDA and CDR2 is SQIVND (reference sequence). V was clipped by 2 bases and J by 9 bases, with 14 bases between them. This CDR3 has 14 residues. CDR3 region: CASSILEAWSEQFF. Here the CDR3 DNA reads TGTGCCAGTAGTATATTGGAGGCTTGGAGTGAGCAGTTCTTC.

This clone was seen more than once but under ten times. V is TRBV6-6 and J is TRBJ2-7, with D possibly being TRBD1 (6 bases). The germline V gene has CDR1 MNHNY and CDR2 SVGAGI (reference sequence). The CDR3 sequence is 16 residues long. The V gene lost 5 bases and the J gene lost 0 bases, with 17 bases spanning the gap. CDR3 region: CASSQPPGQISYEQYF. As DNA, the CDR3 is TGTGCCAGCAGTCAGCCCCCAGGACAGATCTCCTACGAGCAGTACTTC.

The rearrangement uses TRBV27 and TRBJ2-7; the match to TRBD1 covers 7 bases. Germline CDR1 and CDR2: MNHEY and SMNVEV (reference sequence). The junction had 4 bases not matched to a gene; V was cut back by 2 bases and J by 3 bases. The CDR3 has 14 amino acids. This chain's CDR3 is CASSLRDRIYEQYF. For the CDR3, the DNA is TGTGCCAGCAGTTTACGGGACAGAATCTACGAGCAGTACTTC.

In its sample, this clone was seen a few times. This chain connects TRBV5-8 to TRBJ2-1; TRBD2 matches 9 bases. Trimming at V came to 0 bases and at J to 1 base, leaving 2 bases not matched to a gene. The germline V gene has CDR1 SGHTS and CDR2 YDEGEE. This CDR3 comprises 16 residues. The CDR3 sequence is CASSLGLAGSYNEQFF. CDR3 coding DNA: TGTGCCAGCAGCTTGGGGCTAGCGGGGTCCTACAATGAGCAGTTCTTC.

This clone was found once. V usage is TRBV6-5 and J usage is TRBJ1-6, with 10 bases that match TRBD1. Looked up from germline, CDR1 is MNHEY and CDR2 is SVGAGI. This CDR3 is 15 amino acids long. V was pared by 6 bases and J by 10 bases, with 9 bases of the junction left unmatched. The DNA of the CDR3 is TGTGCCAGCAGCAAAGGGACAGGGGTATACTCACCCCTCCACTTT. Protein product: CASSKGTGVYSPLHF.

This chain uses TRBV12-3 or TRBV12-4 with TRBJ2-1, with no clear D. Trimming stripped 8 bases from V and 10 bases from J, with 18 bases between. CDR3 length: 13 residues. The CDR3 DNA sequence: TGTGCCAGCGCTATGAATATGGGTTTCGAGCAGTTCTTC. Its protein is CASAMNMGFEQFF.

This clone was seen only once. The CDR3 DNA is TGTGCCAGCAGTCCCTACACAGGGGCCATGAACACTGAAGCTTTCTTT. Amino acids: CASSPYTGAMNTEAFF. The chain uses TRBV28 and TRBJ1-1; 7 bases map to TRBD1. This CDR3 comprises 16 residues. Trimming cost V 5 bases and J 0 bases; bases outside gene matches: 9. The germline gives CDR1 MDHEN, CDR2 SYDVKM. The whole variable domain, filled in from reference TRBV28 and TRBJ1-1, reads DVKVTQSSRYLVKRTGEKVFLECVQDMDHENMFWYRQDPGLGLRLIYFSYDVKMKEKGDIPEGYSVSREKKERFSLILESASTNQTSMYLCASSPYTGAMNTEAFFGQGTRLTVV.

The chain employs TRBV9 and TRBJ2-5, with TRBD2 matching over 9 bases. The CDR3 length is 19 residues. Germline-derived CDR1 and CDR2 are SGDLS and YYNGEE. V dropped 4 bases and J dropped 5; count of bases not matched to a gene: 21. Written as DNA, the CDR3 is TGTGCCAGCAGCCTCAATTCTGGTCTAGCGGGGATGGGAACGGAGACCCAGTACTTC. Residues: CASSLNSGLAGMGTETQYF.

V gene TRBV5-6 combines with J gene TRBJ2-7, with 12 nucleotides matching TRBD2. This CDR3 has 18 residues. V gave up 0 bases and J gave up 4 bases; unmatched junction bases: 11. Germline V gene sequence: CDR1 SGHDT, CDR2 YYEEEE. CDR3 DNA: TGTGCCAGCAGCTTGGGGCTATTCGCTAGCGGGAGGGAATACGAGCAGTACTTC. Translation: CASSLGLFASGREYEQYF.

The J gene is TRBJ2-5, the V gene TRBV5-6, with D perhaps matching TRBD1 (5 bases). There are 14 residues in the CDR3. Trimming took off 2 bases at V and 1 base at J, with 9 bases between the two ends. Germline loops: CDR1 SGHDT, CDR2 YYEEEE. CDR3 nucleotide sequence: TGTGCCAGCAGCTTAGACAGCACCCAAGAGACCCAGTACTTC. This encodes CASSLDSTQETQYF.

The chain uses TRBV3-1 (or the pseudogene TRBV3-2) and TRBJ1-6; the D is unclear. Trimming removed 1 base at V and 7 bases at J, with 8 bases between. Germline lookup yields CDR1 LGHDT and CDR2 YNNKEL (reference sequence). This CDR3 has 14 amino acids. The CDR3 region is CASSQGGGNSPLHF. CDR3 in DNA: TGTGCCAGCAGCCAAGGAGGAGGGAATTCACCCCTCCACTTT.

The chain carries TRBV2 and TRBJ1-3; D possibly corresponds to TRBD1 (5 bases). The CDR3 covers 16 residues. With 2 bases removed from V and 1 base from J, the gap between germline ends came to 12 bases. Germline CDR1 is SNHLY and CDR2 is FYNNEI. CDR3: CASSEQAGSSGNTIYF. The CDR3 DNA follows: TGTGCCAGCAGTGAACAGGCAGGGAGTTCTGGAAACACCATATATTTT.

The chain combines TRBV5-8 with TRBJ2-7; weak D call: TRBD2 (6 bases). The CDR3 has 15 residues. Germline CDR1 and CDR2: SGHTS and YDEGEE. V lost 2 bases, J lost 3 bases, and 15 bases lay in between. The CDR3 region has the DNA TGTGCCAGCAGCTTATTTTGGGACTCCGACTACGAGCAGTACTTC. Its translation: CASSLFWDSDYEQYF.

This clone was seen only a few times. J is TRBJ2-1 and V is TRBV5-1, with 8 positions matching TRBD2. J gave up 6 bases and V 3 bases, and 11 bases lay outside the gene matches. Germline loops: CDR1 SGHRS, CDR2 YFSETQ. The CDR3 length is 16 residues. The CDR3 region has the DNA TGCGCCAGCAGCTGGAGGACTAGCTCCCCTGGCAATGAGCAGTTCTTC. Translating it yields CASSWRTSSPGNEQFF.